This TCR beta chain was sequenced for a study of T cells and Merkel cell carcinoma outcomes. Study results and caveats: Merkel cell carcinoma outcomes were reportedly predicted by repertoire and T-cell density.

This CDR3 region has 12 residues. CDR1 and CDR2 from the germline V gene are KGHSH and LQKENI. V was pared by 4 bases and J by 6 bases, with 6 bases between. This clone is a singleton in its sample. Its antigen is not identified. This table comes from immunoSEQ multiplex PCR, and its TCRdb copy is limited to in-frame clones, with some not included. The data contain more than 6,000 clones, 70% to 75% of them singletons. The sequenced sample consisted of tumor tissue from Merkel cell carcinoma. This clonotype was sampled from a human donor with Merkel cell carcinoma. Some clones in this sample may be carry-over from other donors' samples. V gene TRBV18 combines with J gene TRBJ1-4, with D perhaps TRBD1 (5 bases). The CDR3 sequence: CASSRDDEKLFF. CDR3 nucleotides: TGTGCCAGCTCACGGGACGATGAAAAACTGTTTTTT.